This T cell receptor (beta chain) originates from a study of blood T cell repertoires in COVID-19 (dated by TCRdb to the early 2020s). For the wider study: The collaborator samples originated in the United States, Italy and Spain and spanned the acute and convalescent phases of COVID-19. The material from the prospective study consisted of cDNA or gDNA derived from T cells, B-cell-depleted T cells, or PBMCs. Deeply sampled blood TCRbeta repertoires from subjects exposed to, actively infected with, or recovered from COVID-19 were included in the dataset. A freely available public database, intended as a resource for researchers studying the immune response to SARS-CoV-2, is where the repertoires were released. Samples came from the ongoing ImmuneRACE study (first 160 participants) plus 1,254 subjects from 6 global collaborators. Sample metadata almost always included a de-identified subject ID, COVID-19 status, age in years and sex. HLA class I and class II types, where available, came from metadata supplied by the sample provider rather than from assay-based typing. The investigation overall reported the following: The quantity of clinical and demographic metadata differed by source and by participant and was supplied without curation.

A remark on this clone: Its recognized antigen is unknown. Per-base quality was not reported, and no clone a single base away is much larger than it.

TCRbeta CDR3 regions were amplified from genomic DNA using the immunoSEQ Assay, a bias-controlled multiplex PCR. Processing in the source paper ran as follows. Within the assay, amplification of reference gene primers was used to estimate how many nucleated cells each sample contained. To quantify the absolute abundance of each unique TCRbeta CDR3 rearrangement, sequence reads were collapsed and filtered. For each sample, productive Simpson clonality was calculated by taking the square root of Simpson's diversity index across productive rearrangements. The table comes from immuneACCESS by way of TCRdb, which keeps in-frame sequences with V and J called. Part of the clones is missing from these tables; in studies checked, under half for an unresolved V gene and the rest for unknown reasons. For V, J and clone size, that table is used; D and trimming come from the DNA. In all, the sample holds roughly 260,000 clones, and approximately 79% of those were seen once. The ten largest clones take up around 3.6% of the sample.

Collaborating institutions collected whole blood in K2EDTA tubes following their own protocols. For TCRbeta analysis, collaborators shipped samples in one of three forms: frozen whole blood, isolated PBMCs, or DNA extracted from either of those sample types. V and J are trimmed by 0 bases and 4 bases, and the gene matches miss 3 bases of the junction. The germline V gene (reference sequence) sets CDR1 to SGHKS and CDR2 to YYEKEE. From its cysteine to its phenylalanine, the CDR3 spans 15 amino acids. Only the CDR3 part of the read is kept: 45 bases, read in frame from the first base. This receptor was identified in a woman aged 40 to 50 with active or convalescent COVID-19. Sequences were obtained from peripheral blood. In this chain, TRBV5-5 is recombined with TRBJ2-3, with 9 middle bases fitting TRBD2. This receptor has the CDR3 CASSLGGGVADTQYF. The DNA reads TGTGCCAGCAGCTTGGGCGGGGGGGTGGCAGATACGCAGTATTTT.